These T cell receptor beta chains were read from a single sample in a study of blood T cells in healthy people across ages. MiXCR, run by TCRdb on the 5' RACE reads, gives a single entry per CDR3 protein. Among 650,000 to 900,000 distinct CDR3 sequences listed, under 80% were seen once. What was sequenced was blood. The receptors were sampled from a man aged 30 to 39 in good health. The CDR3 runs from the conserved cysteine through the conserved F or W. Each record gives: J gene, D gene, clone size, V gene, CDR3 DNA, CDR3 protein. The D gene is left open where the match is weak. Size is omitted from some rows. Given values are once, few, many or a class for expanded clones.

TRBJ2-1 . . TRBV11-3 TGTGCCAGCAGCCACCAGGGGTACCGTGACAATGAGCAGTTCTTC CASSHQGYRDNEQFF
TRBJ2-6 . many TRBV27 TGTGCCAGCAGCCCCCGCTCTGGGGCCAACGTCCTGACTTTC CASSPRSGANVLTF
TRBJ2-1 TRBD2 once TRBV4-1 TGCGCCAGCAGCCAAGAACCCCTAGCGGGGGGTAATGAGCAGTTCTTC CASSQEPLAGGNEQFF
TRBJ2-1 . . TRBV15 TGTGCCACCAGCAGATTGGGCTCTAGCTCCTACAATGAGCAGTTCTTC CATSRLGSSSYNEQFF
TRBJ2-1 TRBD2 . TRBV28 TGTGCCAGCAGTTTGCCTAGCGGCGTCAATGAGCAGTTCTTC CASSLPSGVNEQFF
TRBJ2-1 TRBD2 . TRBV10-3 TGTGCCATCAGTTATAGACTAGCGGGAGGGAAATACAATGAGCAGTTCTTC CAISYRLAGGKYNEQFF
TRBJ1-2 . . TRBV20-1 TGCAGTGCTTATAACCGGGGCAGGGAGAGGAGTGGCTACACCTTC CSAYNRGRERSGYTF
TRBJ1-6 . few TRBV14 TGTGCCAGCAGACAAGTGGACAATTCACCCCTCCACTTT CASRQVDNSPLHF
TRBJ2-5 TRBD1 . TRBV4-1 TGCGCCAGCAGCCAAGATCCGGGGACAGGGGTTTCGAAGACCCAGTACTTC CASSQDPGTGVSKTQYF
TRBJ2-2 . few TRBV20-1 TGCAGTGCTGTGACAGACTCCAACACCGGGGAGCTGTTTTTT CSAVTDSNTGELFF
TRBJ2-3 . . TRBV12-3/TRBV12-4 TGTGCCAGCAGTTTAGAGGCCACAGATACGCAGTATTTT CASSLEATDTQYF
TRBJ2-1 TRBD2 . TRBV10-3 TGTGCCATCAGTGAGCCGGGCGGGGGAGGCAATGAGCAGTTCTTC CAISEPGGGGNEQFF
TRBJ2-7 TRBD2 . TRBV15 TGTGCTACCAGCCCTCCTAGCGGGGACTCCTACGAGCAGTACTTC CATSPPSGDSYEQYF
TRBJ2-1 . . TRBV6-6 TGTGCCAGCAGCCGAAGGGGACCCACATACAATGAGCAGTTCTTC CASSRRGPTYNEQFF
TRBJ2-3 TRBD1 . TRBV7-9 TGTGCCAGCAGCTTGACAGGGGGCGCGGGAGATACGCAGTATTTT CASSLTGGAGDTQYF
TRBJ2-1 . . TRBV7-9 TGTGCCAGCAGCTTTGGGATGAAGGAGCAGTTCTTC CASSFGMKEQFF
TRBJ1-1 TRBD1 . TRBV29-1 TGCAGCGTCACTCTGCGGACAGGGGACCCATTGTGGACTTTCTTT CSVTLRTGDPLWTFF
TRBJ2-3 TRBD2 few TRBV7-2 TGTGCCAGCAGCTTTAGCGGGGGGTTTGGCGGCACAGATACGCAGTATTTT CASSFSGGFGGTDTQYF
TRBJ1-5 . . TRBV5-1 TGCGCCAGCAGTGACGGATGGGAAAATCAGCCCCAGCATTTT CASSDGWENQPQHF
TRBJ2-7 . . TRBV3-1 TGTGCCAGCAGCCAAGATCGTGCGGGGGCGAGTTACGAGCAGTACTTC CASSQDRAGASYEQYF
TRBJ1-2 . few TRBV10-3 TGTGCCATCGGGGGCGGGGAGGTCGTCTATGGCTACACCTTC CAIGGGEVVYGYTF
TRBJ1-2 . . TRBV7-2 TGTGCCAGCAGCCCGGGACTCGAAGGGGGCTACACCTTC CASSPGLEGGYTF
TRBJ1-5 . . TRBV5-1 TGCGCCAGCAGCCAGACTACAGGTACCAATCAGCCCCAGCATTTT CASSQTTGTNQPQHF
TRBJ2-1 TRBD2 . TRBV14 TGTGCCAGCAGCCAAGATATCGAGCGGGGGGGGTATGACGATGAGCAGTTCTTC CASSQDIERGGYDDEQFF
TRBJ2-7 . . TRBV18 TGTGCCAGCTCACCAAGTGGCAGGGCATCCTACGAGCAGTACTTC CASSPSGRASYEQYF
TRBJ2-5 . . TRBV10-3 TGTGCCATCAGTGAGTCAGCAGAGACCCAGTACTTC CAISESAETQYF
TRBJ2-7 TRBD2 . TRBV4-2 TGTGCCAGCAGCCAAACGAGGGGAGGGGACGAGCAGTACTTC CASSQTRGGDEQYF
TRBJ1-1 . . TRBV7-2 TGTGCCAGCAGCCCGGAGCCGGGACGTCCGGCTCTTCCTGAAGCTTTCTTT CASSPEPGRPALPEAFF
TRBJ1-1 . . TRBV25-1 TGTGCCAGCAGTGGCCCCAGGGAGGCGAACACTGAAGCTTTCTTT CASSGPREANTEAFF
TRBJ2-5 . . TRBV20-1 TGCAGTGCACTCCGAGAGGGCTCTGCAGAGACCCAGTACTTC CSALREGSAETQYF
TRBJ1-2 . . TRBV6-5 TGTGCCAGCAGTTACCTAGGGCGAGGGGGACCTTATGGCTACACCTTC CASSYLGRGGPYGYTF
TRBJ1-2 TRBD1 few TRBV12-3/TRBV12-4 TGTGCCAGCAGTTCGGACAGGGTCTCTATCTACACCTTC CASSSDRVSIYTF
TRBJ2-1 . few TRBV7-2 TGTGCCAGCAGCATGACCGGGACTCCGGGGCCCTTTAGTAATGAGCAGTTCTTC CASSMTGTPGPFSNEQFF
TRBJ2-5 . few TRBV12-3/TRBV12-4 TGTGCCAGCAGTTTCATCGGGCGGGGTTTGGAGACCCAGTACTTC CASSFIGRGLETQYF
TRBJ2-7 . . TRBV4-1 TGCGCCAGCAGCCCTCCTCACGGCTCCTACGAGCAGTACTTC CASSPPHGSYEQYF
TRBJ2-2 TRBD2 . TRBV4-2 TGTGCCAGCGGGACTCGGACTAGCGGAACCGGGGAGCTGTTTTTT CASGTRTSGTGELFF
TRBJ2-1 . . TRBV9 TGTGCCAGCAGCCCTCGGACAGAACCTTACAATGAGCAGTTCTTC CASSPRTEPYNEQFF
TRBJ2-5 . . TRBV12-3/TRBV12-4 TGTGCCAGCAGTTTAGCGATAACCGGGACACACCAAGAGACCCAGTACTTC CASSLAITGTHQETQYF
TRBJ2-1 TRBD2 few TRBV12-3/TRBV12-4 TGTGCCAGCTCCCTCTCCGGGACTACCTTAAATGAGCAGTTCTTC CASSLSGTTLNEQFF
TRBJ2-3 . . TRBV9 TGTGCCAGCAGCGTCGCCACTCTTGACACAGATACGCAGTATTTT CASSVATLDTDTQYF